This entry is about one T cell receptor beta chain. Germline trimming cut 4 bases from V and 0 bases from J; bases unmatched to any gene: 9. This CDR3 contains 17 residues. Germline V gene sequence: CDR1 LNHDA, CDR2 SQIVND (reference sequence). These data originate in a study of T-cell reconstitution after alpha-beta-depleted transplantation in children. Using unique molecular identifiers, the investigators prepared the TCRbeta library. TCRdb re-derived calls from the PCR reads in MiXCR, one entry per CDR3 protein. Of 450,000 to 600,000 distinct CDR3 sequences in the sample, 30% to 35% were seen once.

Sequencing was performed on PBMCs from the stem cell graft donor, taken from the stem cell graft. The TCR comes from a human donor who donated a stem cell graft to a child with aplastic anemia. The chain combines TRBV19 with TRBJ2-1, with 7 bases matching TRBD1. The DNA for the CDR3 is TGTGCCAGTAGTAAGGGGGCCCTGGTTAGCTCCTACAATGAGCAGTTCTTC. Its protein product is CASSKGALVSSYNEQFF.